Below, 22 T cell receptor beta chains from the same sample are listed, as sequenced in a study of low-dose radiotherapy and immunotherapy resistance in tumors. First-strand cDNA used TRAV- and TRBV-specific primers, covering alpha and beta chains. It was with a constant-region primer and a V-primer adapter that TCRs were amplified over approximately 20 PCR cycles. MiXCR, run by TCRdb on the reads, gives a single entry per CDR3 protein. The table lists tens of thousands of distinct CDR3 sequences, under 25% of them singletons. Time point described: after trial treatment. As for treatment: LDRT plus nivolumab, ipilimumab, low-dose cyclophosphamide and aspirin (RACIN trial). The sample consisted of PBMCs, taken after low-dose radiotherapy plus immunotherapy. These TCRs come from a female donor with ovarian cancer.

This clonotype was counted at least ten times. This chain links TRBV20-1 with TRBJ2-1; D may be TRBD1 (5 bases). Germline CDR1 reads DFQATT; CDR2 reads SNEGSKA (reference sequence). The CDR3 is 14 amino acids. V was clipped by 4 bases and J by 2 bases, with 12 bases between them. CDR3 residues: CSAIRRQPYNEQFF. The CDR3 DNA reads as TGCAGTGCTATTCGCCGACAGCCCTACAATGAGCAGTTCTTC.

As concerns this clonotype: This is likely an artifact of a read error, given a far larger clone one base away. This sequence joins TRBV12-3 or TRBV12-4 and TRBJ2-7; 9 nucleotides match TRBD2. The J call may be in error: the DNA end matches TRBJ2-1 better. The CDR3 totals 15 residues. The CDR3 sequence: CASSHPSGTYNEQFF. In DNA form, the CDR3 reads TGTGCCAGCAGTCATCCTAGCGGGACCTACAATGAGCAGTTCTTC.

This clonotype has at least ten counts. J is TRBJ2-3 and V is TRBV6-2 or TRBV6-3; 13 bases fit TRBD2. The CDR3 extends over 16 amino acids. CDR1 and CDR2 from the germline V gene are MNHEY and SVGEGT. The junction had 5 bases not matched to a gene; V was cut back by 5 bases and J by 3 bases. Written as DNA, the CDR3 is TGTGCCAGCAGTCGCTGGACTAGCGGGGGAACAGATACGCAGTATTTT. Protein product: CASSRWTSGGTDTQYF.

This clonotype was found many times. The chain recombines TRBV12-3 or TRBV12-4 with TRBJ2-3; the D gene is possibly TRBD2 (6 bases). The CDR3 covers 16 residues. Trimming stripped 3 bases from V and 2 bases from J, with 15 bases between. The CDR3 protein is CASSLLLAGFTDTQYF. In DNA, the CDR3 is TGTGCCAGCAGTTTGCTACTAGCCGGTTTCACAGATACGCAGTATTTT.

At least ten counts were recorded for this clonotype. The V gene is TRBV2, the J gene TRBJ1-6; D remains ambiguous. Germline V gives CDR1 SNHLY, CDR2 FYNNEI. This CDR3 comprises 14 residues. Trimming left V 4 bases short and J 8 bases short, with 12 bases between. CDR3 DNA sequence: TGTGCCAGCAGTGTCGAGGGTGGTTATTCACCCCTCCACTTT. Translation gives CASSVEGGYSPLHF. The full variable domain, its missing parts supplied by reference TRBV2 and TRBJ1-6, is EPEVTQTPSHQVTQMGQEVILRCVPISNHLYFYWYRQILGQKVEFLVSFYNNEISEKSEIFDDQFSVERPDGSNFTLKIRSTKLEDSAMYFCASSVEGGYSPLHFGNGTRLTVT.

This clonotype occurred many times. The CDR3 here is CATSRDYNSNQPQHF. The CDR3 DNA reads as TGTGCCACCAGCAGAGATTACAATAGCAATCAGCCCCAGCATTTT. The genes are TRBV15 and TRBJ1-5; no definite D call. Trimming cost V 0 bases and J 0 bases, with 6 bases left between them. The CDR3 extends over 15 amino acids. CDR1 LNHNV and CDR2 YYDKDF come from the germline V gene (reference sequence).

The table lists this clonotype with many counts. This sequence joins TRBV6-2 or TRBV6-3 and TRBJ2-2, with 12 bases that match TRBD1. The CDR3 loop spans 19 amino acids. The germline CDR1 and CDR2 sequences are MNHEY and SVGEGT. V shed 9 bases and J 0 bases; nucleotides not matched to a gene: 14. The DNA for the CDR3 is TGTGCCAGTATATTAGGGGACAGGGGGCTAAGCTCGAACACCGGGGAGCTGTTTTTT. Translation gives CASILGDRGLSSNTGELFF.

This clonotype came up many times. The chain is built from TRBV10-2 and TRBJ1-1; D uncertain. The CDR3 runs to 12 residues. CDR1 and CDR2 from the germline V gene are WSHSY and SAAADI. V gave up 6 bases and J gave up 6 bases, with 11 bases separating them. CDR3 sequence (DNA): TGCGCCAGCAGCGAACCCTGGGCTGAAGCTTTCTTT. This translates into CASSEPWAEAFF.

Many counts were recorded for this clonotype. The genes are TRBV4-2 and TRBJ2-5, with D possibly being TRBD2 (6 bases). CDR1 LGHNA and CDR2 YNFKEQ come from the germline V gene. Trimming stripped 0 bases from V and 2 bases from J, with 10 bases between. This CDR3 contains 15 residues. CDR3 nucleotide sequence: TGTGCCAGCAGCCAAGATGCGAGCGGGCAAGAGACCCAGTACTTC. Encoded protein: CASSQDASGQETQYF.

In this sample, this clonotype turned up many times. The J gene is TRBJ2-3, the V gene TRBV29-1; 7 bases match TRBD2. The CDR3 runs 15 residues. Trimming took 6 bases from V and 1 from J; bases not matched to a gene: 10. The germline gives CDR1 SQVTM, CDR2 ANQGSEA. CDR3 amino acids: CSVPGSSGRTDTQYF. The CDR3 DNA sequence: TGCAGCGTCCCCGGGTCTAGCGGACGCACAGATACGCAGTATTTT.

This clonotype came up many times. Here the CDR3 reads CASRPGGGFSNQPQHF. CDR3 nucleotides: TGTGCCAGTAGGCCAGGAGGGGGTTTTAGCAATCAGCCCCAGCATTTT. The chain uses TRBV19 and TRBJ1-5; possibly TRBD1 for D (6 bases). Looked up from germline, CDR1 is LNHDA and CDR2 is SQIVND (reference sequence). V lost 6 bases and J lost 0, with 15 bases in between. This CDR3 is built from 16 residues.

This clonotype occurred many times. CDR3 DNA sequence: TGTGCCAGCAGCCCCGGTACTGAAGCTTTCTTT. This translates into CASSPGTEAFF. The rearrangement uses TRBV11-2 and TRBJ1-1; D unclear. This CDR3 has 11 amino acids. From germline, CDR1 is SGHAT and CDR2 FQNNGV. V was cut by 5 bases and J by 5 bases, with 6 bases left in between.

This clonotype showed up many times. This chain connects TRBV27 to TRBJ2-1; the D call may be TRBD1 or TRBD2 (7 bases each). This CDR3 spans 19 amino acids. The ends were cut back, 2 bases at V and 0 bases at J, with 20 bases in the middle. The germline CDR1 and CDR2 sequences are MNHEY and SMNVEV (reference sequence). The CDR3 loop reads CASSLLGGRGRYSYNEQFF. For the CDR3, the DNA is TGTGCCAGCAGTTTACTCGGGGGGAGGGGGCGCTACTCCTACAATGAGCAGTTCTTC.

This clonotype has a count of ten or more. This rearrangement joins TRBV6-2 or TRBV6-3 to TRBJ2-1, with D possibly TRBD1 on 5 matching bases. Trimming left V 2 bases short and J 6 bases short, with 20 bases between. The CDR3 loop spans 17 amino acids. CDR1 is MNHEY, CDR2 SVGEGT, per germline. The CDR3 protein is CASSYTLGRGASNEQFF. Here the CDR3 DNA reads TGTGCCAGCAGTTACACCCTCGGGCGTGGGGCGAGCAATGAGCAGTTCTTC.

This clonotype was seen repeatedly, ten times or more. The rearrangement joins TRBV5-1 to TRBJ2-1, with D possibly called TRBD1 or TRBD2 (5 bases each). The germline V gene has CDR1 SGHRS and CDR2 YFSETQ. Trimming shortened V by 0 bases and J by 0 bases, and 10 bases separated the two germline ends. The CDR3 loop spans 16 amino acids. CDR3 in amino acids: CASSLGGASSYNEQFF. DNA for the CDR3: TGCGCCAGCAGCTTGGGAGGGGCGAGCTCCTACAATGAGCAGTTCTTC.

At least ten counts were recorded for this clonotype. This chain connects TRBV12-3 or TRBV12-4 to TRBJ2-2; 8 nucleotides match TRBD1. Trimming cost V 3 bases and J 0 bases; bases outside gene matches: 9. This CDR3 has 18 residues. CDR3 region: CASSFIVRGLTNTGELFF. The CDR3 coding sequence is TGTGCCAGCAGTTTCATTGTCAGGGGGCTTACGAACACCGGGGAGCTGTTTTTT.

This clonotype has only a few counts. The chain has TRBV12-3 or TRBV12-4 and TRBJ2-7; TRBD1 is a possible D gene (6 bases). CDR3 size: 15 residues. The germline V and J ends were trimmed by 5 bases and 0 bases, with 14 bases remaining between them. For the CDR3, the DNA is TGTGCCAGCAGTACGGACAGCAGCCTCTCCTACGAGCAGTACTTC. The encoded protein is CASSTDSSLSYEQYF.

CDR3: CAWSPLRGTDTQYF. In DNA form, the CDR3 reads TGTGCCTGGAGTCCGCTTCGGGGCACAGATACGCAGTATTTT. The chain recombines TRBV30 with TRBJ2-3; D is unresolved. V was pared by 2 bases and J by 1 base, with 10 bases between. There are 14 residues in the CDR3. CDR1 and CDR2 from the germline V gene are GTSNPN and SVGIG (reference sequence).

This rearrangement joins TRBV18 to TRBJ1-1; the D gene is possibly TRBD1 (5 bases). CDR1 and CDR2 (germline): KGHSH, LQKENI. Trimming took 2 bases from V and 11 from J, leaving 12 bases between them. The CDR3 has 12 residues. CDR3 nucleotide sequence: TGTGCCAGCTCACCAGATTGGACACGGGCTTTCTTT. Amino acids: CASSPDWTRAFF.

There are many counts of this clonotype. V usage is TRBV4-3 and J usage is TRBJ2-5, with TRBD2 matching 13 bases. This CDR3 contains 17 residues. Germline V gene data show CDR1 as LGHNA and CDR2 as YSLEER. With 1 base clipped from V and 7 bases from J, the junction kept 9 bases outside the gene matches. The CDR3, as DNA: TGCGCCAGCAGCCAAGTCTTACTAGCGGGAGGGCCGACGACCCAGTACTTC. Protein product: CASSQVLLAGGPTTQYF.

Of note for this clonotype: One base away lies a much larger clone, so this may be a sequencing read error. The V and J genes are TRBV5-1 and TRBJ2-1; 9 bases map to TRBD1. Unmatched junction bases numbered 17, after V lost 3 bases and J lost 13 bases. The CDR3 sequence is 16 residues long. The germline V gene has CDR1 SGHRS and CDR2 YFSETQ. The DNA of the CDR3 is TGCGCCAGCAGCTCGGGACAGGGTGGTCATCAAGAGACCCAGTTCTTC. As protein: CASSSGQGGHQETQFF. The complete variable domain, with remaining parts taken from reference TRBV5-1 and TRBJ2-1, reads KAGVTQTPRYLIKTRGQQVTLSCSPISGHRSVSWYQQTPGQGLQFLFEYFSETQRNKGNFPGRFSGRQFSNSRSEMNVSTLELGDSALYLCASSSGQGGHQETQFFGPGTRLTVL.

This clonotype was detected a few times. The chain links TRBV15 to TRBJ2-3; D remains unclear. Trimming took off 3 bases at V and 3 bases at J, with 19 bases between the two ends. The CDR3 totals 17 residues. Per germline, CDR1 LNHNV and CDR2 YYDKDF (reference sequence). The CDR3 bases are TGTGCCACCAGCAGTGCTCGGTTTTGGACGTCTACAGATACGCAGTATTTT. Translated: CATSSARFWTSTDTQYF.